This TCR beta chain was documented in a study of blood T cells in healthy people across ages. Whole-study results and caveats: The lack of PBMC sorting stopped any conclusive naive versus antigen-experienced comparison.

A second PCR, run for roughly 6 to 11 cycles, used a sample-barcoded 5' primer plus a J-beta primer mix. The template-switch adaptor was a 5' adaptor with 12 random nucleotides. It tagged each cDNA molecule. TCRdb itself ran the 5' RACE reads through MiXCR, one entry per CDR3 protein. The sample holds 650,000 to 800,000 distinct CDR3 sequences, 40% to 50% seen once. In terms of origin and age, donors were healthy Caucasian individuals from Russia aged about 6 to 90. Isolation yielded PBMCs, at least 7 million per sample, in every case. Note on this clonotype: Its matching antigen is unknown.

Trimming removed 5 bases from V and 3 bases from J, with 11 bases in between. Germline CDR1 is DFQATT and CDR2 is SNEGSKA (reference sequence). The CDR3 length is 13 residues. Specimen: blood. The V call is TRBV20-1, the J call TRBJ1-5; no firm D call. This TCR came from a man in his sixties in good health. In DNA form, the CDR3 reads TGCAGTGCTTTGGAGACACTCAATCAGCCCCAGCATTTT. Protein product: CSALETLNQPQHF.